This T cell receptor (beta chain) was profiled in a study of blood T cell repertoires in COVID-19. Trimming took 5 bases from V and 6 from J; bases not matched to a gene: 10. Germline values: CDR1 SGHTA, CDR2 FQGNSA. This CDR3 spans 15 amino acids. Data came from immunoSEQ multiplex PCR; TCRdb stores just in-frame clones and leaves some out. The table has 100,000 or so clones, 85% seen once; the top ten hold more than 1.5%. The TCR originated in a woman aged 70-85 years with active or convalescent COVID-19. Sequenced material: peripheral blood. The rearrangement joins TRBV7-2 to TRBJ1-1, with 9 positions matching TRBD1. The CDR3 protein is CASSTTAGTGSEAFF. The DNA of the CDR3 is TGTGCCAGCAGCACCACAGCCGGGACAGGGTCTGAAGCTTTCTTT.